This T cell receptor (beta chain) is drawn from a study of T cell responses to AZD1222 COVID-19 vaccine. As for this clone: Its antigen remains unidentified.

Study-level points and caveats: Clonal diversity was possibly underestimated, and the donors were mostly white British, with more females.

With V trimmed by 3 bases and J by 0 bases, 4 bases remained unmatched. Germline V gene data show CDR1 as MNHEY and CDR2 as SVGEGT. The CDR3 is made up of 17 amino acids. TCRdb's table, derived via immunoSEQ multiplex PCR, lists solely in-frame clones and lacks some. The data show 150,000 or so clones, 92% seen once. The clonotype comes from an adult in good health. The sequencing here drew on peripheral blood, taken on day 0 of AZD1222 vaccination. This chain joins TRBV6-2 or TRBV6-3 and TRBJ2-3, with 12 nucleotides matching TRBD2. This chain's CDR3 is CASSYPGLAGSTDTQYF. The CDR3 coding sequence is TGTGCCAGCAGTTATCCCGGACTAGCGGGAAGCACAGATACGCAGTATTTT.